The 5 T cell receptor beta chains presented below share a single source sample, sequenced in a study of T cells in Graves' hyperthyroidism and ophthalmopathy. Authors of the study amplified TCR beta CDR3 regions from RNA transcripts. Researchers ran a first-round RT-PCR on the TCR CDR3 using the HTBI primer set. TCRdb processed the multiplex PCR reads anew with MiXCR; each CDR3 protein has one entry. The sample yields about 400,000 distinct CDR3 sequences, 12% to 15% seen once. Sequenced sample: blood. These TCRs come from a woman aged 18 to 35 with Graves' hyperthyroidism.

In its sample, this clonotype was seen a few times. At one end the junction does not follow the germline gene, possibly because of a read error. The CDR3 DNA is TGTGCCAGCAGGGCAAGGCGGGTCACCGGGGTGCTGTTTTTT. This codes for CASRARRVTGVLFF. V usage is TRBV28 and J usage is TRBJ2-2, with D perhaps matching TRBD2 (5 bases). The germline V gene has CDR1 MDHEN and CDR2 SYDVKM. CDR3 length equals 14 residues.

This chain links TRBV2 with TRBJ2-5; 8 nucleotides align to TRBD1. Germline V CDR1 and CDR2: SNHLY, FYNNEI. The CDR3 runs to 17 residues. V lost 2 bases, J lost 3 bases, and 11 bases stayed unmatched. CDR3 in DNA: TGTGCCAGCAGTGAAAGGCAGGGGGCAGGGACGAAAGAGACCCAGTACTTC. Its translation: CASSERQGAGTKETQYF.

The chain employs TRBV5-1 and TRBJ2-1; TRBD1 might be the D (6 bases). The germline V and J ends were trimmed by 0 bases and 3 bases, with 10 bases remaining between them. The germline V gene encodes CDR1 SGHRS and CDR2 YFSETQ. The CDR3 totals 15 residues. The CDR3 sequence: CASSLERGFYNEQFF. CDR3 DNA sequence: TGCGCCAGCAGCTTGGAGAGGGGGTTCTACAATGAGCAGTTCTTC.

This clonotype was seen many times. The chain has TRBV3-1 and TRBJ2-5; possibly TRBD2 for D (7 bases). The CDR3 is 15 amino acids. Per germline, CDR1 LGHDT and CDR2 YNNKEL (reference sequence). Trimming removed 4 bases from V and 4 bases from J, with 16 bases in between. The CDR3, as DNA: TGTGCCAGCAGCCCTGCGGGGGCGGCGGGAGAGACCCAGTACTTC. This gives the protein CASSPAGAAGETQYF.

In this sample, this clonotype turned up many times. V is TRBV6-6 and J is TRBJ2-1; TRBD1 matches 11 bases. This CDR3 has 15 amino acids. V was clipped by 2 bases and J by 6 bases; unmatched bases: 3. Germline-derived CDR1 and CDR2 are MNHNY and SVGAGI (reference sequence). CDR3 coding DNA: TGTGCCAGCAGTTACCATGGGACAGGGGGCAATGAGCAGTTCTTC. It yields the protein CASSYHGTGGNEQFF.